The 10 T cell receptor beta chains below were found in one sample sequenced in a study of T cell responses to AZD1222 COVID-19 vaccine. Assay: immunoSEQ multiplex PCR; the TCRdb copy retains only in-frame clones and omits some. This table holds tens of thousands of clones, approximately 90% found once. Sequencing was performed on peripheral blood, taken on day 0 of AZD1222 vaccination. These receptors all stem from an adult in good health.

J is TRBJ1-4 and V is TRBV7-8; 10 positions agree with TRBD1. The V gene's germline CDR1 is SGHVS and CDR2 FQNEAQ. The CDR3 is made up of 15 amino acids. J gave up 5 bases and V 6 bases, and 6 bases lay outside the gene matches. The CDR3, as DNA: TGTGCCAGCAGTTGGACAGGGGGAAAAAATGAAAAACTGTTTTTT. It encodes CASSWTGGKNEKLFF.

V gene TRBV12-3 or TRBV12-4 combines with J gene TRBJ1-2, with D perhaps TRBD1 (6 bases). V shed 5 bases and J shed 6 bases, with 13 bases lying between them. CDR3 length: 13 amino acids. The CDR3 protein is CASSPPGGDGYTF. The CDR3, as DNA: TGTGCCAGCAGTCCCCCGGGGGGCGATGGCTACACCTTC.

The chain is built from TRBV25-1 and TRBJ1-1; D not resolved. Germline-derived CDR1 and CDR2 are MGHDK and SYGVNS. The ends were cut back, 4 bases at V and 0 bases at J, with 12 bases in the middle. The CDR3 runs 15 residues. The CDR3 spells CASSANPGMNTEAFF. CDR3 DNA sequence: TGTGCCAGCAGTGCGAATCCGGGAATGAACACTGAAGCTTTCTTT.

A single count supports this clone. The chain joins TRBV7-2 to TRBJ1-2, with D hard to call. This CDR3 contains 16 residues. V shed 5 bases and J shed 0 bases, with 16 bases lying between them. The germline gives CDR1 SGHTA, CDR2 FQGNSA. CDR3 sequence (DNA): TGTGCCAGCAGCCCCGAAATGACCCAACCTAACTATGGCTACACCTTC. Protein: CASSPEMTQPNYGYTF.

A note on this clone: One end of the junction fails to match germline, which may point to a read error. This chain links TRBV7-7 with TRBJ2-1, with D perhaps assigned TRBD1 or TRBD2 (5 bases each). Germline-derived CDR1 and CDR2 are SSHAT and FNYEAQ (reference sequence). The CDR3 consists of 13 residues. This chain's CDR3 is CASSLGRHNEQFF. The DNA for the CDR3 is TGTGCTAGCAGCCTGGGACGGCATAATGAGCAGTTCTTC.

The chain joins TRBV9 to TRBJ2-2; D is uncertain. Looked up from germline, CDR1 is SGDLS and CDR2 is YYNGEE. This CDR3 comprises 14 residues. The V gene lost 3 bases and the J gene lost 1 base, with 7 bases spanning the gap. The CDR3 protein is CASSATVNTGELFF. The DNA of the CDR3 is TGTGCCAGCAGCGCTACAGTGAACACCGGGGAGCTGTTTTTT.

This clone was detected only once. This chain uses TRBV4-3 with TRBJ1-4, with D unclear. Germline lookup yields CDR1 LGHNA and CDR2 YSLEER. V lost 0 bases to trimming and J lost 8 bases, with 16 bases between them. The CDR3 sequence is 16 residues long. CDR3 loop: CASSQDLGPTGEKLFF. In nucleotides, the CDR3 is TGCGCCAGCAGCCAAGATTTAGGCCCTACGGGAGAAAAACTGTTTTTT.

The chain couples TRBV6-5 to TRBJ2-1; possibly TRBD2 for D (6 bases). CDR1 and CDR2 from the germline V gene are MNHEY and SVGAGI. The CDR3 has 13 residues. Trimming took off 4 bases at V and 12 bases at J, with 16 bases between the two ends. The CDR3 sequence is CASSSLPGVRQFF. CDR3 in DNA: TGTGCCAGCAGTTCTTTACCGGGAGTGAGGCAGTTCTTC.

This clone came up once. V is TRBV3-1 (or the pseudogene TRBV3-2) and J is TRBJ2-5; D is possibly TRBD2 (5 bases). The CDR3 runs 12 residues. Germline V gene data show CDR1 as LGHDT and CDR2 as YNNKEL (reference sequence). Trimming left V 4 bases short and J 5 bases short, with 8 bases between. The CDR3 bases are TGTGCCAGCAGCCCGACTACGGAGACCCAGTACTTC. Translation gives CASSPTTETQYF.

The rearrangement joins TRBV5-1 to TRBJ2-7; TRBD2 aligns across 8 bases. The CDR3 sequence is 19 residues long. The V segment lost 4 bases and the J segment 2 bases; nucleotides outside the gene matches: 20. CDR1 is SGHRS, CDR2 YFSETQ, per germline. The CDR3 DNA reads as TGCGCCAGCAGCGGAGGTCTATCGGTAGAGCGGGGGACCCCCTACGAGCAGTACTTC. Translating it yields CASSGGLSVERGTPYEQYF.